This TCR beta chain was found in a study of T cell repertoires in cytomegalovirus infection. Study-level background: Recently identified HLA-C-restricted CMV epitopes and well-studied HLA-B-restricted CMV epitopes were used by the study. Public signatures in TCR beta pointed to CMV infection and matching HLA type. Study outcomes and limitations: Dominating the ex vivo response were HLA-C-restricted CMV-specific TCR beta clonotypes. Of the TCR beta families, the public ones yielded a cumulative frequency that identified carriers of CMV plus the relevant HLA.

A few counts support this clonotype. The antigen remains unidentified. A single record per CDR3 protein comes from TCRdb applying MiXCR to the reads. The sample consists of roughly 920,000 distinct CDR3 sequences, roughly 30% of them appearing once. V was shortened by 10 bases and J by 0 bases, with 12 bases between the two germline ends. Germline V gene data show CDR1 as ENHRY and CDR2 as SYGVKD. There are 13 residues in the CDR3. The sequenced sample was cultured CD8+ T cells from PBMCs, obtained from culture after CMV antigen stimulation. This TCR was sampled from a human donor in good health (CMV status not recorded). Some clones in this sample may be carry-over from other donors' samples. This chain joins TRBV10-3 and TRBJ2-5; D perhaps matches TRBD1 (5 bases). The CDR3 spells CATMDTNQETQYF. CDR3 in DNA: TGTGCCACCATGGACACTAACCAAGAGACCCAGTACTTC.